Listed below are T cell receptor beta chains from one sample, sequenced in a study of monozygotic twins with inflammatory bowel disease. TCRdb reprocessed the 5' RACE reads, keeping one entry per CDR3 protein, no DNA. Across a few hundred thousand distinct CDR3 sequences, the top ten clones capture roughly 2.5% of the sample. The sample taken for sequencing was blood. Every receptor here comes from a human donor with ulcerative colitis or Crohn's disease, or a healthy co-twin of an affected twin (not recorded which). Each CDR3 is given with its conserved first and last residue.

CDR3 protein	V gene	J gene
CASSQSRGRDRDAEAFF	TRBV18	TRBJ1-1
CASSQDLDSAFNRAQHF	TRBV4-3	TRBJ1-5
CASSHSEGAKNIQYF	TRBV7-9	TRBJ2-4
CSVTKQELRGTEAFF	TRBV29-1	TRBJ1-1
CSARDGGFGNTIYF	TRBV20-1	TRBJ1-3
CASSYSNPQSPKGAFF	TRBV6-5	TRBJ1-1
CASSLAQGRFIGELFF	TRBV5-1	TRBJ2-2
CSARVGPPNPLHF	TRBV20-1	TRBJ1-6
CATSRAGGSGYGYTF	TRBV15	TRBJ1-2
CASSLETGRYYEQYF	TRBV5-5	TRBJ2-7
CASSPEDFYGYTF	TRBV7-2	TRBJ1-2
CASSLGLAGGFSYNEQFF	TRBV5-1	TRBJ2-1
CASSRDRRQGLPYEQYF	TRBV3-1	TRBJ2-7
CASSQGVGPTYEQYF	TRBV12-3/TRBV12-4	TRBJ2-7
CASSSFMNTEAFF	TRBV6-6	TRBJ1-1
CASSLAPDVQPQHF	TRBV7-2	TRBJ1-5
CASSEVTLSGNTIYF	TRBV2	TRBJ1-3
CAISFSLDRDTEAFF	TRBV10-3	TRBJ1-1
CASSLMGAPPTNEQFF	TRBV7-2	TRBJ2-1
CATSDLGEGWTDTQYF	TRBV24-1	TRBJ2-3
CASSYSGGYQPQHF	TRBV19	TRBJ1-5
CASSYSGIGNEQFF	TRBV4-3	TRBJ2-1
CASKPHREGGELFF	TRBV3-1	TRBJ2-2
CASSLAVAGVYNEQFF	TRBV12-3/TRBV12-4	TRBJ2-1
CASSLGTGQNQPQHF	TRBV12-3/TRBV12-4	TRBJ1-5
CASRHGTSGMDTQYF	TRBV10-2	TRBJ2-3
CASSLRGTRNEQYF	TRBV5-6	TRBJ2-7
CASSAQGVGNQPQHF	TRBV6-1	TRBJ1-5
CASSEWQNYGYTF	TRBV2	TRBJ1-2
CSASAQGRQRNTIYF	TRBV20-1	TRBJ1-3
CASRSGQGNYNEQFF	TRBV6-1	TRBJ2-1
CASTPVDGPYGYTF	TRBV3-1	TRBJ1-2
CASSPITGAEKLFF	TRBV5-1	TRBJ1-4
CASSWGESTKNIQYF	TRBV4-1	TRBJ2-4
CASSQVVSWNNSPLHF	TRBV4-1	TRBJ1-6
CASSTRTGNNSPLHF	TRBV19	TRBJ1-6
CASTIGTPQETQYF	TRBV6-2/TRBV6-3	TRBJ2-5
CAWSVGAGQPQHF	TRBV30	TRBJ1-5
CASSQDFAGSYEQYF	TRBV4-3	TRBJ2-7
CSAGRQGAKETQYF	TRBV29-1	TRBJ2-5
CSARDRVGETQYF	TRBV20-1	TRBJ2-5
CASSSIEQGLAGTGELFF	TRBV27	TRBJ2-2
CSVYPSVEAFF	TRBV29-1	TRBJ1-1
CASSLVMAKDTEAFF	TRBV7-8	TRBJ1-1
CASSLGQGIDIQYF	TRBV7-2	TRBJ2-4
CSARDFGNSNQPQHF	TRBV20-1	TRBJ1-5
CASSLEDRYNEQFF	TRBV11-2	TRBJ2-1
CAWSVRVGQETQYF	TRBV30	TRBJ2-5
CSVSSGGSWETQYF	TRBV20-1	TRBJ2-5
CASSVARDKNTGELFF	TRBV9	TRBJ2-2
CASSQEWAKSYNEQFF	TRBV3-1	TRBJ2-1
CASSFFPTPPSGNTEAFF	TRBV11-2	TRBJ1-1
CASSRPLAGSSYNEQFF	TRBV19	TRBJ2-1
CSVEGLQYEQYF	TRBV29-1	TRBJ2-7
CASSFRVTGELFF	TRBV6-5	TRBJ2-2
CASTSRSGRAGETQYF	TRBV28	TRBJ2-5
CSARSQPGDTQYF	TRBV20-1	TRBJ2-3
CAISGPGQGTGELFF	TRBV10-3	TRBJ2-2
CSASAGYEQYF	TRBV29-1	TRBJ2-7
CSARRGNTDTQYF	TRBV20-1	TRBJ2-3